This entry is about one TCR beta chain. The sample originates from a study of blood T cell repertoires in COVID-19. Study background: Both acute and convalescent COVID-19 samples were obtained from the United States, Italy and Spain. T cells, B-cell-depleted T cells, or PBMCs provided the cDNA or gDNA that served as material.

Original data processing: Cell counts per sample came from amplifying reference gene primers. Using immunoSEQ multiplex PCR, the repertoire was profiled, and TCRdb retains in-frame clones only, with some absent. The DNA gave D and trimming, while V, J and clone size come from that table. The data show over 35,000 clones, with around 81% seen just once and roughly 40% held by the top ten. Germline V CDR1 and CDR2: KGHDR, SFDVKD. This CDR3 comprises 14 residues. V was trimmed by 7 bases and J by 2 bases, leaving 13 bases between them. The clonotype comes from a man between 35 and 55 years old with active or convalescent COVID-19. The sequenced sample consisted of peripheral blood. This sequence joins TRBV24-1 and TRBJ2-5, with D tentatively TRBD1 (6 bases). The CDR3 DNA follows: TGTGCCACCAGGGGACAACACCTACAAGAGACCCAGTACTTC. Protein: CATRGQHLQETQYF.